A single sample is the source of the 21 T cell receptor beta chains below, sequenced in a study of control samples from healthy donors and cancer patients. Sequenced by immunoSEQ multiplex PCR; TCRdb stores in-frame clones only, minus some. The sample holds about 130,000 clones, about 93% seen once. The sequenced sample was blood. The receptors come from a man aged 40-49 years in good health.

This sequence joins TRBV2 and TRBJ2-7; TRBD2 aligns across 7 bases. Per the germline V gene, CDR1 is SNHLY and CDR2 is FYNNEI. The V and J ends lost 7 bases and 2 bases, in that order; junction bases with no gene match: 8. This CDR3 contains 14 residues. The CDR3 loop reads CASTYGGITYEQYF. CDR3 DNA: TGTGCCAGCACTTACGGGGGGATTACCTACGAGCAGTACTTC.

The gene calls are TRBV5-1 and TRBJ2-1; D possibly corresponds to TRBD2 (6 bases). V gave up 4 bases and J gave up 0 bases, with 14 bases separating them. This CDR3 has 16 amino acids. Germline V lookup: CDR1 SGHRS, CDR2 YFSETQ. The CDR3 DNA sequence: TGCGCCAGCAGCCTCCGGGAGTATAGCTCCTACAATGAGCAGTTCTTC. Its protein is CASSLREYSSYNEQFF. Filled out from reference TRBV5-1 and TRBJ2-1, the complete variable domain reads KAGVTQTPRYLIKTRGQQVTLSCSPISGHRSVSWYQQTPGQGLQFLFEYFSETQRNKGNFPGRFSGRQFSNSRSEMNVSTLELGDSALYLCASSLREYSSYNEQFFGPGTRLTVL.

The chain recombines TRBV5-4 with TRBJ2-3; 9 positions match TRBD1. The CDR3 runs to 17 residues. Germline V gene sequence: CDR1 SGHNT, CDR2 YYREEE (reference sequence). J gave up 1 base and V 0 bases, and 6 bases lay outside the gene matches. CDR3 in amino acids: CASSLGVTGGGTDTQYF. The CDR3 DNA reads TGTGCCAGCAGCTTGGGGGTCACAGGGGGCGGCACAGATACGCAGTATTTT.

The V and J genes are TRBV19 and TRBJ1-2, with 7 bases that match TRBD1. V was clipped by 4 bases and J by 1 base; unmatched bases: 3. CDR1 and CDR2 (germline): LNHDA, SQIVND (reference sequence). CDR3 length: 14 residues. CDR3: CASSTDRVNYGYTF. CDR3 sequence (DNA): TGTGCCAGTAGTACCGACAGGGTTAACTATGGCTACACCTTC.

Of note for this clone: The germline gene is not matched at one end of the junction; a read error may be the cause. The chain recombines TRBV7-7 with TRBJ2-2; D ambiguous. Germline CDR1 is SSHAT and CDR2 is FNYEAQ (reference sequence). This CDR3 contains 14 residues. This CDR3 reads CASSRSENTGELFF. The CDR3 bases are TGTGCTAGCAGCAGATCAGAGAACACCGGGGAGCTGTTTTTT.

The CDR3 loop is CASSAGTGASGDEKLFF. DNA for the CDR3: TGCGCCAGCAGTGCCGGGACAGGGGCCTCTGGGGATGAAAAACTGTTTTTT. The J gene is TRBJ1-4, the V gene TRBV5-1; TRBD1 matches at 10 bases. Looked up from germline, CDR1 is SGHRS and CDR2 is YFSETQ. J gave up 6 bases and V 5 bases, and 13 bases lay outside the gene matches. The CDR3 length is 17 residues.

This chain uses TRBV10-3 with TRBJ2-1, with TRBD2 identical over 8 bases. The CDR3 has 16 amino acids. CDR1 is ENHRY, CDR2 SYGVKD, per germline. After removal of 6 bases from V and 1 base from J, the junction contained 8 bases not matched to a gene. Here the CDR3 reads CAIRSSGEGSYNEQFF. Written as DNA, the CDR3 is TGTGCCATCAGAAGTAGCGGGGAGGGGTCCTACAATGAGCAGTTCTTC.

This clone was recorded only once. CDR3 protein: CSVVGGNTIYF. The CDR3 DNA sequence: TGCAGCGTTGTCGGGGGAAACACCATATATTTT. This chain uses TRBV29-1 with TRBJ1-3, with D hard to call. The CDR3 is made up of 11 amino acids. Looked up from germline, CDR1 is SQVTM and CDR2 is ANQGSEA. V was cut by 4 bases and J by 4 bases, with 5 bases left in between.

The V and J genes are TRBV5-6 and TRBJ2-7, with TRBD1 matching over 11 bases. From germline, CDR1 is SGHDT and CDR2 YYEEEE. This CDR3 is 16 amino acids long. Trimming at V came to 4 bases and at J to 4 bases, leaving 10 bases not matched to a gene. Here the CDR3 DNA reads TGTGCCAGCAGCGTCATACCGGGACAGGGGGTGTACGAGCAGTACTTC. Protein sequence: CASSVIPGQGVYEQYF.

V is TRBV30 and J is TRBJ1-1; 10 bases fit TRBD1. Trimming cost V 4 bases and J 11 bases; bases outside gene matches: 1. There are 10 residues in the CDR3. Germline CDR1 reads GTSNPN; CDR2 reads SVGIG (reference sequence). In DNA form, the CDR3 reads TGTGCCTGGAAGGACAGGGGGGCTTTCTTT. Residues: CAWKDRGAFF.

This clone has a single count. The rearrangement joins TRBV6-6 to TRBJ1-2; maybe TRBD1 (6 bases). There are 12 residues in the CDR3. Germline V gene data show CDR1 as MNHNY and CDR2 as SVGAGI (reference sequence). Trimming shortened V by 7 bases and J by 2 bases, and 8 bases separated the two germline ends. As DNA, the CDR3 is TGTGCCAGCAACCAGGGGAACTATGGCTACACCTTC. It yields the protein CASNQGNYGYTF.

This clone was observed a handful of times. The V call is TRBV11-2, the J call TRBJ2-5; D may be TRBD2 (5 bases). The V and J ends lost 1 base and 4 bases respectively, with 13 bases between them. Germline V gives CDR1 SGHAT, CDR2 FQNNGV. The CDR3 is 15 residues long. CDR3 sequence: CASSLVEGLGETQYF. The DNA of the CDR3 is TGTGCCAGCAGCTTAGTAGAGGGCCTGGGAGAGACCCAGTACTTC.

This sequence joins TRBV7-8 and TRBJ1-4, with D perhaps matching TRBD1 (6 bases). CDR3 length: 14 amino acids. Looked up from germline, CDR1 is SGHVS and CDR2 is FQNEAQ. V gave up 3 bases and J gave up 4 bases, with 9 bases separating them. For the CDR3, the DNA is TGTGCCAGCAGCTTCTCACAGGGTAATGAAAAACTGTTTTTT. Translation gives CASSFSQGNEKLFF.

Here the CDR3 reads CASSVGWLNTEAFF. The DNA of the CDR3 is TGTGCCAGCAGCGTAGGGTGGCTAAACACTGAAGCTTTCTTT. V gene TRBV9 combines with J gene TRBJ1-1; D gene ambiguous. Germline V lookup: CDR1 SGDLS, CDR2 YYNGEE. V was trimmed by 0 bases and J by 2 bases, leaving 8 bases between them. This CDR3 spans 14 amino acids.

In its sample, this clone was seen a few times. The chain links TRBV12-3 or TRBV12-4 to TRBJ1-5, with D unresolved. The CDR3 covers 13 residues. Trimming shortened V by 2 bases and J by 6 bases, and 8 bases separated the two germline ends. The CDR3 loop reads CASSLIEGQPQHF. DNA of the CDR3: TGTGCCAGCAGTTTAATTGAGGGTCAGCCCCAGCATTTT.

The J gene is TRBJ2-4, the V gene TRBV27; TRBD2 aligns across 10 bases. This CDR3 spans 20 amino acids. After removal of 7 bases from V and 0 bases from J, the junction contained 18 bases not matched to a gene. Germline values: CDR1 MNHEY, CDR2 SMNVEV (reference sequence). The CDR3 region has the DNA TGTGCCAGCACCCCCCTCTGGGCTAGCGGGGGTCAATTAGCCAAAAACATTCAGTACTTC. Translation gives CASTPLWASGGQLAKNIQYF.

This chain uses TRBV6-1 with TRBJ1-5; D is uncertain. The CDR3 runs to 14 residues. Germline V gene sequence: CDR1 MNHNS, CDR2 SASEGT. V was pared by 1 base and J by 9 bases, with 13 bases between. This chain's CDR3 is CASSEVREGWPQHF. The CDR3 bases are TGTGCCAGCAGTGAAGTGAGGGAGGGTTGGCCCCAGCATTTT.

The chain is built from TRBV4-2 and TRBJ2-7; D perhaps matches TRBD1 (6 bases). Germline V lookup: CDR1 LGHNA, CDR2 YNFKEQ. V dropped 5 bases and J dropped 9 bases, with 20 bases sitting between them. The CDR3 has 14 amino acids. Written as DNA, the CDR3 is TGTGCCAGCAGCTATTCAGGGGACCTCCGAGGGCAGTACTTC. As protein: CASSYSGDLRGQYF.

The V call is TRBV6-2 or TRBV6-3, the J call TRBJ2-1; 8 positions agree with TRBD2. The CDR3 length is 14 residues. Germline V gene lookup returns CDR1 MNHEY and CDR2 SVGEGT. Unmatched junction bases numbered 12, after V lost 7 bases and J lost 10 bases. The DNA of the CDR3 is TGTGCCAGCACCCCAGCGGGGGTCCCACGGGAGCAGTTCTTC. As protein: CASTPAGVPREQFF.

The chain links TRBV9 to TRBJ2-3; 10 nucleotides match TRBD2. Trimming took 4 bases from V and 3 from J; bases not matched to a gene: 8. CDR1 and CDR2 from the germline V gene are SGDLS and YYNGEE. This CDR3 contains 16 residues. CDR3: CASSSGASGGTDTQYF. The CDR3 bases are TGTGCCAGCAGCTCCGGGGCTAGCGGGGGTACAGATACGCAGTATTTT.

This chain uses TRBV12-5 with TRBJ1-1, with no clear D. The CDR3 runs 14 residues. The germline V and J ends were trimmed by 1 base and 4 bases, with 10 bases remaining between them. Germline V gene data show CDR1 as LGHNT and CDR2 as FRNRAP. The CDR3 DNA sequence: TGTGCTAGTGGTTTGGGAGGTACAACCACTGAAGCTTTCTTT. Encoded protein: CASGLGGTTTEAFF.